The rows below give T cell receptor beta chains drawn from one sample of a study of PD-L1 blockade in urothelial cancer. Sequencing used immunoSEQ multiplex PCR; TCRdb keeps in-frame clones, though not all of them. The sample includes about 40,000 clones, approximately 84% of them seen just once. Sequenced here: PBMCs, sampled around atezolizumab (anti-PD-L1) treatment. All receptors come from a man aged 35-49 years with urothelial cancer. Both conserved end residues are part of each CDR3. A D gene is named only where the DNA matches it firmly. Expanded clones get a size class; other rows say once, few or many, or leave the size out.

- | TRBJ1-2 | - | TRBV27 | TGTGCCAGCAGTTTAGGGGGCGGCAAGGGCTACACCTTC | CASSLGGGKGYTF
- | TRBJ2-1 | TRBD2 | TRBV7-3 | TGTGCCAGCAGCTTAACGATAGCGGGAGGGAACGCTGAGCAGTTCTTC | CASSLTIAGGNAEQFF
- | TRBJ1-1 | - | TRBV7-9 | TGTGCCAGCAGAAGGACTGACGAGAACACTGAAGCTTTCTTT | CASRRTDENTEAFF
- | TRBJ2-1 | TRBD2 | TRBV15 | TGTGCCACCAGCAGAACGGGACTAGCGGGAGAGGGGCAGTTCTTC | CATSRTGLAGEGQFF
- | TRBJ2-5 | - | TRBV14 | TGTGCCAGCAGCCAAGATGGGGGCTGGGGTACCCAGTACTTC | CASSQDGGWGTQYF
- | TRBJ2-3 | TRBD2 | TRBV7-2 | TGTGCCAGCAGCTCGGGACTAGCGGGAGTTACGCAGTATTTT | CASSSGLAGVTQYF
- | TRBJ1-2 | - | TRBV5-6 | TGTGCCAGCAGCGGGGGACACGACGTCCGTAACAACTATGGCTACACCTTC | CASSGGHDVRNNYGYTF
- | TRBJ2-1 | TRBD2 | TRBV2 | TGTGCCAGCAGAAGAGTTGGCGGGAGGGGAAATGAGCAGTTCTTC | CASRRVGGRGNEQFF
- | TRBJ2-7 | - | TRBV7-2 | TGTGCCACCAGGAAGGGGCCCTACGAGCAGTACTTC | CATRKGPYEQYF
- | TRBJ1-1 | TRBD1 | TRBV4-1 | TGCGCCAGCAGCCCATTCCAAGCAGGGGGCCTTGAAGCTTTCTTT | CASSPFQAGGLEAFF
- | TRBJ2-4 | - | TRBV5-6 | TGTGCCAGCAGCCCTCGGGCCACCGGGAGAACCAAAAACATTCAGTACTTC | CASSPRATGRTKNIQYF
few | TRBJ1-1 | TRBD1 | TRBV19 | TGTGCCAGTAGTATTTCGACAGGGGACCCGAGTGCTTTCTTT | CASSISTGDPSAFF
- | TRBJ2-5 | TRBD2 | TRBV19 | TGTGCCAGTAGTCTTAGCGGGAGTGCCAGTCGAGAGACCCAGTACTTC | CASSLSGSASRETQYF
- | TRBJ1-4 | - | TRBV6-1 | TGTGCCAGCAGTGAAGTACAGGCAGGGGCAACTAATGAAAAACTGTTTTTT | CASSEVQAGATNEKLFF
- | TRBJ1-2 | TRBD1 | TRBV9 | TGTGCCAGCAGCGTCGGGACAGGCGTTGGCTACACCTTC | CASSVGTGVGYTF
- | TRBJ1-5 | - | TRBV18 | TGTGCCAGCCGGGGGGACACAGACAATCAGCCCCAGCATTTT | CASRGDTDNQPQHF
- | TRBJ1-1 | - | TRBV27 | TGTGCCAGCGGGCGGGCCGGGTTAACCGAAGCTTTCTTT | CASGRAGLTEAFF
- | TRBJ1-1 | - | TRBV7-6 | TGTGCCAGCAGTGCTACGGAGGTCGCTGAAGCTTTCTTT | CASSATEVAEAFF
- | TRBJ2-2 | - | TRBV5-1 | TGCGCCAGCAGCGTGGACGCGTCCGGGGAGCTGTTTTTT | CASSVDASGELFF
- | TRBJ1-1 | TRBD1 | TRBV15 | TGTGCCACCAGCAGTGACAGGGGGCAAGGGACTGAAGCTTTCTTT | CATSSDRGQGTEAFF
- | TRBJ1-1 | - | TRBV15 | TGTGCCACTAAGGACAGATTGAACACTGAAGCTTTCTTT | CATKDRLNTEAFF
- | TRBJ2-7 | - | TRBV9 | TGTGCCAGCAGCGTAGAGTGGGAGCGGACCTACGAGCAGTACTTC | CASSVEWERTYEQYF
once | TRBJ2-1 | TRBD2 | TRBV6-4 | TGTGCCAGCAGTGAGGCTAGCGGGAGTGGCAATGAGCAGTTCTTC | CASSEASGSGNEQFF
- | TRBJ2-7 | TRBD1 | TRBV9 | TGTGCCAGCAGCGGCCGACAGGGCTACGAGCAGTACTTC | CASSGRQGYEQYF
- | TRBJ1-5 | - | TRBV14 | TGTGCCAGCAGCCAGTGGGGAGATCAGCCCCAGCATTTT | CASSQWGDQPQHF
- | TRBJ1-4 | - | TRBV6-1 | TGTGCCATCCGACAGTCAACTAATGAAAAACTGTTTTTT | CAIRQSTNEKLFF
- | TRBJ1-5 | - | TRBV7-8 | TGTGCCAGCAGCTTAGGCGGGTACAATCAGCCCCAGCATTTT | CASSLGGYNQPQHF
- | TRBJ2-1 | - | TRBV7-9 | TGTGCCAGCAGCTTATCTACTACCTACAATGAGCAGTTCTTC | CASSLSTTYNEQFF
- | TRBJ1-5 | TRBD1 | TRBV7-9 | TGTGCCAGCAGCTTCACAGGGGCGGAGGGGCCCCAGCATTTT | CASSFTGAEGPQHF
- | TRBJ2-5 | - | TRBV6-6 | TGTGCCAGCAGTTACTCGTCATGGCTAGCCGCGACCCAGTACTTC | CASSYSSWLAATQYF
- | TRBJ2-2 | TRBD1 | TRBV5-1 | TGCGCCAGCAGCCCGACAGGGGGCAGGGAGCTGTTTTTT | CASSPTGGRELFF
- | TRBJ1-4 | - | TRBV7-8 | TGTGCCAGCAGCTTAGAGCGGTGGGGGCCTAATGAAAAACTGTTTTTT | CASSLERWGPNEKLFF
- | TRBJ1-4 | TRBD1 | TRBV28 | TGTGCCAGCAGTTCTACAGGGGCCACTAATGAAAAACTGTTTTTT | CASSSTGATNEKLFF
- | TRBJ2-7 | - | TRBV30 | TGTGCCTGGAGTGTACAGTCAGGCTCCTACGAGCAGTACTTC | CAWSVQSGSYEQYF
- | TRBJ1-3 | - | TRBV6-1 | TGTGCCAGCAGTGGCGGGAATCCTGGAAACACCATATATTTT | CASSGGNPGNTIYF
- | TRBJ1-2 | - | TRBV9 | TGTGCCAGCAGCCGGGGGGGGAACTATGGCTACACCTTC | CASSRGGNYGYTF
- | TRBJ1-1 | TRBD1 | TRBV7-8 | TGTGCCAGCAGCTTGATTTGGACAGGGCAGAACACTGAAGCTTTCTTT | CASSLIWTGQNTEAFF
- | TRBJ2-3 | - | TRBV5-4 | TGTGCCAGCAGCTTGGGGGCAGGGTTTACAGATACGCAGTATTTT | CASSLGAGFTDTQYF
- | TRBJ2-7 | TRBD2 | TRBV2 | TGTGCCAGCGCCACGGGGGGTACCTCCTACGAGCAGTACTTC | CASATGGTSYEQYF
- | TRBJ2-5 | TRBD2 | TRBV6-1 | TGTGCCAGCTGTCGAGCGGGAGGCCAAGAGACCCAGTACTTC | CASCRAGGQETQYF
- | TRBJ2-1 | TRBD2 | TRBV18 | TGTGCCAGCTCACGGTCGGGAGGCCCCTACAATGAGCAGTTCTTC | CASSRSGGPYNEQFF
- | TRBJ2-7 | - | TRBV5-4 | TGTGCCAGCAGCATACAGGGACTATACGAGCAGTACTTC | CASSIQGLYEQYF
- | TRBJ2-2 | TRBD1 | TRBV28 | TGTGCCAGCACCCCCATGGGACAGGGATCCGGGGAGCTGTTTTTT | CASTPMGQGSGELFF
- | TRBJ1-4 | - | TRBV5-5 | - | CASILGEGSYEKLFF
- | TRBJ2-7 | TRBD1 | TRBV9 | TGTGCCAGCAGCGTCTCGACAGGGGTGGCCTACGAGCAGTACTTC | CASSVSTGVAYEQYF
once | TRBJ1-5 | - | TRBV6-5 | TGTGCCAGCAGTCCAGGGGTAGGACAGCCCCAGCATTTT | CASSPGVGQPQHF